This entry concerns a single T cell receptor (beta chain). The source of the sample is a study of blood T cell repertoires in COVID-19. As for the study in general: Sample material is recorded as cDNA or gDNA derived from T cells, B-cell-depleted T cells, or PBMCs.

The protocol was immunoSEQ multiplex PCR, while the TCRdb copy is restricted to in-frame clones and leaves out a portion. The sample lists 300,000 to 350,000 clones, around 87% seen once, with around 0.93% in the top ten. The CDR3 length is 15 residues. CDR1 and CDR2 (germline): SGHVS, FNYEAQ. V shed 7 bases and J 1 base; nucleotides not matched to a gene: 4. This receptor was identified in a woman between 40 and 50 years old with COVID-19, enrolled during active disease. Material: peripheral blood. The rearrangement links TRBV7-6 to TRBJ2-6, with 7 bases fitting TRBD2. CDR3 nucleotides: TGTGCCAGCAAGCGGGGAAATTCTGGGGCCAACGTCCTGACTTTC. It translates to CASKRGNSGANVLTF.